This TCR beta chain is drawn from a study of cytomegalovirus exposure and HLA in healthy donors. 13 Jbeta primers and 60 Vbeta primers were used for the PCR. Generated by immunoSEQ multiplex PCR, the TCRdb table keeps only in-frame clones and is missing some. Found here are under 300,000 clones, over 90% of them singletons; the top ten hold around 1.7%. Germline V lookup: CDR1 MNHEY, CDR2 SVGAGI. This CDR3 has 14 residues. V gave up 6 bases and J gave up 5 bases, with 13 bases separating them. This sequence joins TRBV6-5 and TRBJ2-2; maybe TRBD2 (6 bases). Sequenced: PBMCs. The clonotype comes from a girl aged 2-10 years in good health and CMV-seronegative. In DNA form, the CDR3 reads TGTGCCAGCAGAGTGGGACTGGGGACCGGGGAGCTGTTTTTT. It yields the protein CASRVGLGTGELFF.